This T cell receptor beta chain emerged from a study of radiotherapy plus CTLA-4 blockade in lung cancer. In the study overall: Objective responses occurred in about 18% of patients; around 28% had disease control.

Germline lookup yields CDR1 LNHDA and CDR2 SQIVND (reference sequence). This CDR3 spans 13 amino acids. Trimming left V 4 bases short and J 0 bases short, with 3 bases between. Generated by immunoSEQ multiplex PCR, the TCRdb table keeps only in-frame clones and is missing some. The sample lists about 68,000 clones, roughly 78% occurring once. Study-level results: TCR clones of tumor origin grew in blood after radiotherapy plus ipilimumab.

CTLA-4 blockade using ipilimumab, together with focal radiation, was received by patients with chemo-refractory metastatic non-small-cell lung cancer. This clone appeared a single time. Its cognate antigen is unknown. This sample comprised peripheral blood, obtained from a patient treated with radiotherapy plus ipilimumab. This TCR was recovered from a human donor with non-small cell lung cancer who had a complete response to radiotherapy plus ipilimumab. This chain links TRBV19 with TRBJ2-2; D ambiguous. DNA of the CDR3: TGTGCCAGTAGTAGCACGAACACCGGGGAGCTGTTTTTT. Protein sequence: CASSSTNTGELFF.